These T cell receptor beta chains were read from a single sample in a study of shared clonotypes between healthy human individuals. Some clones are missing from TCRdb's copy, which holds only in-frame ones; the method was immunoSEQ multiplex PCR. The table has some 900,000 clones, over 75% seen once. The material sequenced was memory CD4+ T cells sorted from blood. Receptor source: a man between 18 and 29 years old in good health. The conserved cysteine and the conserved F or W are not part of the CDR3 here. Each record gives: clone size, V gene, CDR3 protein. Expanded clones get a size class; other rows say once, few or many, or leave the size out.

abundance: -
v_gene: TRBV4-1
CDR3aa: ASSRTGVGNTIY

abundance: once
v_gene: TRBV28
CDR3aa: ASAGLAEETQY

abundance: once
v_gene: TRBV5-1
CDR3aa: ASSQGQGVGYT

abundance: few
v_gene: TRBV11-3
CDR3aa: ASSLETSGYNEQF

abundance: -
v_gene: TRBV30
CDR3aa: AWSGQGVVQY

abundance: -
v_gene: TRBV4-3
CDR3aa: ASSQDLTSGRNDEQF

abundance: many
v_gene: TRBV10-1
CDR3aa: ASSERRVDTQY

abundance: once
v_gene: TRBV5-8
CDR3aa: ASSVLTSGRYEQY

abundance: once
v_gene: TRBV5-1
CDR3aa: ASSTTPGAGSGRSYEQY

abundance: -
v_gene: TRBV19
CDR3aa: ASSGWTSGRTDTQY

abundance: -
v_gene: TRBV11-2
CDR3aa: ASSFSRAQETQY

abundance: -
v_gene: TRBV6-1
CDR3aa: ASSEAEGSTPLH

abundance: -
v_gene: TRBV15
CDR3aa: ATSRGTDPNEKLF

abundance: few
v_gene: TRBV6-5
CDR3aa: ASSPRGATEAF

abundance: -
v_gene: TRBV10-3
CDR3aa: AISGVGFTSASTDTQY